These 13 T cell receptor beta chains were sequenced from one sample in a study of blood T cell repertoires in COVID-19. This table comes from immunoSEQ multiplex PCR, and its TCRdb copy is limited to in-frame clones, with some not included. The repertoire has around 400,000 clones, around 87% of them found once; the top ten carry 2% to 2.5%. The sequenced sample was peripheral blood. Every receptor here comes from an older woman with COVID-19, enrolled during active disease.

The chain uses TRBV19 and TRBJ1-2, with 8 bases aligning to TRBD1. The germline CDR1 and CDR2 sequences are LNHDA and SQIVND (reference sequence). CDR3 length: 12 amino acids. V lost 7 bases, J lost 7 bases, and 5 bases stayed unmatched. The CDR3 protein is CASTRGQGGYTF. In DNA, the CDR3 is TGTGCCAGTACCAGGGGGCAGGGTGGCTACACCTTC.

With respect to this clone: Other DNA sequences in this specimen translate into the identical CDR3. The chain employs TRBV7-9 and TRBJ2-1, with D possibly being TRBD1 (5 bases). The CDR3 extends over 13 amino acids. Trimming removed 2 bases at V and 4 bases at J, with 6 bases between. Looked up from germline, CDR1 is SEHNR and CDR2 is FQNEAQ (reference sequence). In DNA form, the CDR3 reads TGTGCCAGCAGCTTAACAGGTTACAATGAGCAGTTCTTC. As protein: CASSLTGYNEQFF.

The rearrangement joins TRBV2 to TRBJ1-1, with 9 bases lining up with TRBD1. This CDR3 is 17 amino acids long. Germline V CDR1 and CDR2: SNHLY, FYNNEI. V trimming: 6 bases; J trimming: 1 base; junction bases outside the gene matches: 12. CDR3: CASRGQGFFPENTEAFF. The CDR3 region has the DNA TGTGCCAGCAGAGGACAGGGGTTTTTTCCGGAGAACACTGAAGCTTTCTTT.

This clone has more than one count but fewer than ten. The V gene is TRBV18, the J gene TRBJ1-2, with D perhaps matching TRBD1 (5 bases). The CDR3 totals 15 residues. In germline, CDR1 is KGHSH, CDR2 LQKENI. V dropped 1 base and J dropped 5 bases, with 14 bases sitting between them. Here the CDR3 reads CASSPLKSGEYGYTF. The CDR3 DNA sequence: TGTGCCAGCTCACCACTAAAGTCGGGGGAGTATGGCTACACCTTC.

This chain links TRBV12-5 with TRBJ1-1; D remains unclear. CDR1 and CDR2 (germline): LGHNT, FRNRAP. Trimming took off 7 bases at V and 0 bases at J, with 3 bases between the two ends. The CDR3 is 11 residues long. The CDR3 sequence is CASALNTEAFF. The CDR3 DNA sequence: TGTGCTAGTGCCTTGAACACTGAAGCTTTCTTT.

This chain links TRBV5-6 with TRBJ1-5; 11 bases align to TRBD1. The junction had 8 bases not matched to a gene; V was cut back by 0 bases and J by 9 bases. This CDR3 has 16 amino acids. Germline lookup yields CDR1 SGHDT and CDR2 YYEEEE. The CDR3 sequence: CASSLEGQGGLGPQHF. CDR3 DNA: TGTGCCAGCAGCTTGGAGGGACAGGGGGGTTTAGGGCCCCAGCATTTT. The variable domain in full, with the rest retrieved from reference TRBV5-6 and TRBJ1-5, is DAGVTQSPTHLIKTRGQQVTLRCSPKSGHDTVSWYQQALGQGPQFIFQYYEEEERQRGNFPDRFSGHQFPNYSSELNVNALLLGDSALYLCASSLEGQGGLGPQHFGDGTRLSIL.

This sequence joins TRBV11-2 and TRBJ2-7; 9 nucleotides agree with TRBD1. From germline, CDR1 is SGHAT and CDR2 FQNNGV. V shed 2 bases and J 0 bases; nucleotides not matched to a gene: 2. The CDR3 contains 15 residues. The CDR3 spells CASSLNRGLSYEQYF. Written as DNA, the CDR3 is TGTGCCAGCAGCTTAAACAGGGGGCTCTCCTACGAGCAGTACTTC.

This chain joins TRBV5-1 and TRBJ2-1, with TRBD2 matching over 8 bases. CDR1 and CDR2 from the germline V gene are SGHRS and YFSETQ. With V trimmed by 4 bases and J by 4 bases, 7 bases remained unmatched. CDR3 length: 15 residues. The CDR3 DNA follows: TGCGCCAGCAGCCCCGGGGGGGCTGGTTACAATGAGCAGTTCTTC. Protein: CASSPGGAGYNEQFF.

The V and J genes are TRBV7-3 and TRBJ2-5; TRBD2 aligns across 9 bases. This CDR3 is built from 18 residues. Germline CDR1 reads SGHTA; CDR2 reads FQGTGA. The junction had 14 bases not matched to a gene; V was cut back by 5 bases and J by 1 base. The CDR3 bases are TGTGCCAGCAGCCGAAGGCCATCTAGCGGGATGTCCCAAGAGACCCAGTACTTC. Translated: CASSRRPSSGMSQETQYF.

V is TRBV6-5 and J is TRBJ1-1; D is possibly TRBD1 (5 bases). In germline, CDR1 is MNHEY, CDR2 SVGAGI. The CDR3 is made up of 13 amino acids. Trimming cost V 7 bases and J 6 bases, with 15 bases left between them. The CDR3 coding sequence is TGTGCCAGCAATAACCCAGGGATGGCTGAAGCTTTCTTT. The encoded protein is CASNNPGMAEAFF.

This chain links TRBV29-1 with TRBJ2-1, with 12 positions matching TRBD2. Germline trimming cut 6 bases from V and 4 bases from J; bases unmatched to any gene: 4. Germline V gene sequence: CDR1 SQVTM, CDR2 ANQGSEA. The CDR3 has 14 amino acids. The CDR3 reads CSVQGLAGYNEQFF. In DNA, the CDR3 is TGCAGCGTCCAGGGACTAGCGGGTTACAATGAGCAGTTCTTC.

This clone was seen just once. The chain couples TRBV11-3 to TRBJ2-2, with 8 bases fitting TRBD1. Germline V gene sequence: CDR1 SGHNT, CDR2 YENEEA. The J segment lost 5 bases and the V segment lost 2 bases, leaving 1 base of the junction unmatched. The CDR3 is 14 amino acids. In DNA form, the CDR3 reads TGTGCCAGCAGCTTAAGGACAGGGACCGGGGAGCTGTTTTTT. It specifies CASSLRTGTGELFF.

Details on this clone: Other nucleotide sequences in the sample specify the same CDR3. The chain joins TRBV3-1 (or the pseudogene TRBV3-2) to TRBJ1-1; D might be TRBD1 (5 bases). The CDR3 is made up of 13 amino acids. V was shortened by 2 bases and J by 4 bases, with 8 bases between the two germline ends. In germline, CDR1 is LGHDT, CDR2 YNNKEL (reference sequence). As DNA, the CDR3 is TGTGCCAGCAGCCAACGGGGGAGCACTGAAGCTTTCTTT. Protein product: CASSQRGSTEAFF.